The 20 T cell receptor beta chains listed next were all sequenced from one sample in a study of T cell responses to AZD1222 COVID-19 vaccine. Clones were read by immunoSEQ multiplex PCR, and TCRdb kept only the in-frame ones, dropping some. Here the sample table reports 150,000 or so clones. Sequenced: peripheral blood. The receptors shown here come from an adult in good health.

About this clone itself: The germline gene is not matched at one end of the junction; a read error may be the cause. The chain carries TRBV6-2 or TRBV6-3 and TRBJ2-1; D uncertain. CDR3 length: 13 residues. In germline, CDR1 is MNHEY, CDR2 SVGEGT. CDR3 in amino acids: CASSYGHPQARVF. As DNA, the CDR3 is TGTGCCAGCAGTTATGGTCACCCCCAAGCCCGGGTCTTC.

V is TRBV7-3 and J is TRBJ2-5, with a weak D call TRBD2 (5 bases). Per the germline V gene, CDR1 is SGHTA and CDR2 is FQGTGA. V lost 5 bases, J lost 5 bases, and 15 bases lay in between. This CDR3 is built from 14 residues. The CDR3 DNA reads as TGTGCCAGCAGCCCTCTGAGCGGTTCGGAGACCCAGTACTTC. Amino acids: CASSPLSGSETQYF.

This chain joins TRBV20-1 and TRBJ1-2; D remains unclear. Trimming shortened V by 5 bases and J by 2 bases, and 6 bases separated the two germline ends. Germline CDR1 and CDR2: DFQATT and SNEGSKA (reference sequence). The CDR3 is 11 amino acids. The CDR3 region has the DNA TGCAGTGCTCTATCAAACTATGGCTACACCTTC. It is translated as CSALSNYGYTF.

This sequence joins TRBV7-2 and TRBJ1-6, with D unclear. Germline-derived CDR1 and CDR2 are SGHTA and FQGNSA. The CDR3 consists of 18 residues. Trimming took 3 bases from V and 7 from J, leaving 22 bases between them. The CDR3 bases are TGTGCCAGCAGCTTCAGGCCGGGGTCAGGCTTAAAAAATTCACCCCTCCACTTT. This sequence encodes CASSFRPGSGLKNSPLHF.

The gene calls are TRBV14 and TRBJ2-2; no clear D gene. Trimming pared 4 bases from V and 6 bases from J, leaving 9 bases between. Germline V lookup: CDR1 SGHDN, CDR2 FVKESK. This CDR3 is built from 13 residues. The CDR3 spells CASSPLRAGELFF. The CDR3 DNA sequence: TGTGCCAGCAGCCCCTTACGGGCCGGGGAGCTGTTTTTT. Drawing the rest from reference TRBV14 and TRBJ2-2, the complete variable domain is EAGVTQFPSHSVIEKGQTVTLRCDPISGHDNLYWYRRVMGKEIKFLLHFVKESKQDESGMPNNRFLAERTGGTYSTLKVQPAELEDSGVYFCASSPLRAGELFFGEGSRLTVL.

The chain recombines TRBV5-4 with TRBJ2-3, with 10 nucleotides matching TRBD1. V was clipped by 2 bases and J by 5 bases; unmatched bases: 5. This CDR3 has 15 residues. CDR1 is SGHNT and CDR2 is YYREEE in the germline V gene (reference sequence). The CDR3 bases are TGTGCCAGCAGCTTCGGACAGGGGGAGGTAGATACGCAGTATTTT. This sequence encodes CASSFGQGEVDTQYF.

V gene TRBV2 combines with J gene TRBJ2-3, with a possible D match to TRBD1 (5 bases). CDR3 length: 14 amino acids. CDR1 and CDR2 (germline): SNHLY, FYNNEI. V was cut by 7 bases and J by 5 bases, with 16 bases left in between. The DNA of the CDR3 is TGTGCCAGCAACCCCAGGGCAGGGAAAGATACGCAGTATTTT. Translating it yields CASNPRAGKDTQYF.

This chain connects TRBV5-6 to TRBJ1-1; no clear D gene. Trimming pared 5 bases from V and 4 bases from J, leaving 12 bases between. The V gene's germline CDR1 is SGHDT and CDR2 YYEEEE. The CDR3 has 13 amino acids. CDR3 loop: CASRGRRVTEAFF. CDR3 nucleotides: TGTGCCAGCAGAGGGAGAAGGGTCACTGAAGCTTTCTTT.

The rearrangement uses TRBV20-1 and TRBJ1-2, with 7 nucleotides matching TRBD1. Trimming took 3 bases from V and 5 from J; bases not matched to a gene: 12. The CDR3 loop spans 15 amino acids. Germline V gene lookup returns CDR1 DFQATT and CDR2 SNEGSKA (reference sequence). CDR3 in amino acids: CSASPPLGGWYGYTF. The CDR3 region has the DNA TGCAGTGCTAGTCCCCCACTAGGGGGCTGGTATGGCTACACCTTC.

The V call is TRBV24-1, the J call TRBJ1-2; D remains ambiguous. Germline-derived CDR1 and CDR2 are KGHDR and SFDVKD. Trimming took 6 bases from V and 6 from J, leaving 16 bases between them. This CDR3 has 14 residues. The CDR3 DNA reads as TGTGCCACCAGTCCTCATGCGGTAGGAAATGGCTACACCTTC. Its translation: CATSPHAVGNGYTF.

This chain links TRBV4-1 with TRBJ1-2; D is unclear. Trimming left V 0 bases short and J 4 bases short, with 6 bases between. The CDR3 is made up of 13 amino acids. CDR1 and CDR2 (germline): MGHRA, YSYEKL. The CDR3 region has the DNA TGCGCCAGCAGCCAAGATGTGGGCTATGGCTACACCTTC. Protein: CASSQDVGYGYTF.

This sequence joins TRBV6-5 and TRBJ1-2; D is undetermined. This CDR3 comprises 15 residues. Germline CDR1 and CDR2: MNHEY and SVGAGI. Trimming removed 6 bases from V and 8 bases from J, with 22 bases in between. The CDR3 reads CASSPEGRRMWGYTF. The CDR3 coding sequence is TGTGCCAGCAGCCCCGAGGGCCGAAGGATGTGGGGCTACACCTTC.

This chain joins TRBV6-1 and TRBJ1-5; D call uncertain. The CDR3 totals 16 residues. V lost 2 bases and J lost 4, with 15 bases in between. Per the germline V gene, CDR1 is MNHNS and CDR2 is SASEGT. Here the CDR3 reads CASSEIGGLGNQPQHF. CDR3 bases: TGTGCCAGCAGTGAAATTGGAGGACTAGGAAATCAGCCCCAGCATTTT.

The chain recombines TRBV19 with TRBJ2-1; 11 bases are a match to TRBD2. V lost 5 bases to trimming and J lost 6 bases; unmatched junction nucleotides: 6. Germline CDR1 LNHDA, CDR2 SQIVND (reference sequence). The CDR3 spans 15 residues. CDR3 sequence reads: CASSFSGGAANEQFF. CDR3 sequence (DNA): TGTGCCAGTAGTTTTAGCGGGGGGGCCGCCAATGAGCAGTTCTTC.

The J gene is TRBJ1-3, the V gene TRBV7-2; D is ambiguous. The CDR3 extends over 14 amino acids. Trimming took 2 bases from V and 0 from J, leaving 5 bases between them. Germline V gene data show CDR1 as SGHTA and CDR2 as FQGNSA. The CDR3 sequence: CASSLSYSGNTIYF. CDR3 DNA: TGTGCCAGCAGCTTATCTTACTCTGGAAACACCATATATTTT. The variable domain in full, with the rest retrieved from reference TRBV7-2 and TRBJ1-3, is GAGVSQSPSNKVTEKGKDVELRCDPISGHTALYWYRQSLGQGLEFLIYFQGNSAPDKSGLPSDRFSAERTGGSVSTLTIQRTQQEDSAVYLCASSLSYSGNTIYFGEGSWLTVV.

The chain's CDR3 is CASSESRGLSSPLHF. The DNA for the CDR3 is TGTGCCAGCAGTGAAAGTAGGGGGTTGTCTTCACCCCTCCACTTT. The chain carries TRBV2 and TRBJ1-6, with a tentative D call TRBD1 (6 bases). V lost 2 bases and J lost 9, with 14 bases in between. Germline V gene lookup returns CDR1 SNHLY and CDR2 FYNNEI. The CDR3 covers 15 residues. Looking up the rest from reference TRBV2 and TRBJ1-6 gives the full variable domain: EPEVTQTPSHQVTQMGQEVILRCVPISNHLYFYWYRQILGQKVEFLVSFYNNEISEKSEIFDDQFSVERPDGSNFTLKIRSTKLEDSAMYFCASSESRGLSSPLHFGNGTRLTVT.

The genes are TRBV6-6 and TRBJ1-4; D remains unclear. V was shortened by 4 bases and J by 7 bases, with 16 bases between the two germline ends. The CDR3 contains 15 residues. CDR1 and CDR2 (germline): MNHNY, SVGAGI (reference sequence). In nucleotides, the CDR3 is TGTGCCAGCAGTTCCGGTCGGAGGGAAGGTGAAAAACTGTTTTTT. Protein product: CASSSGRREGEKLFF.

The V and J genes are TRBV5-1 and TRBJ2-5; 8 positions match TRBD1. The trim removed 4 bases at V and 5 bases at J, leaving 4 bases unmatched. Germline lookup yields CDR1 SGHRS and CDR2 YFSETQ. The CDR3 consists of 13 residues. The chain's CDR3 is CASSAGGIETQYF. CDR3 DNA: TGCGCCAGCAGCGCAGGGGGCATTGAGACCCAGTACTTC.

The chain links TRBV4-3 to TRBJ1-3; 7 bases are a match to TRBD1. Germline V gives CDR1 LGHNA, CDR2 YSLEER. The CDR3 contains 15 residues. Germline trimming cut 0 bases from V and 4 bases from J; bases unmatched to any gene: 3. Written as DNA, the CDR3 is TGCGCCAGCAGCCAAGATATGACAGGGGGAAACACCATATATTTT. Its protein product is CASSQDMTGGNTIYF.

J is TRBJ2-5 and V is TRBV2, with D hard to call. Per the germline V gene, CDR1 is SNHLY and CDR2 is FYNNEI. This CDR3 contains 14 residues. V was cut by 4 bases and J by 1 base, with 10 bases left in between. The CDR3 nucleotides read TGTGCCAGCAGTGGTGGAGCAGCCCAAGAGACCCAGTACTTC. Translating gives CASSGGAAQETQYF.